The 10 T cell receptor beta chains presented below share a single source sample, sequenced in a study of CD8 T cells in ankylosing spondylitis. One entry per CDR3 protein, called by TCRdb with MiXCR from the 5' RACE reads. The data contain more than 150,000 distinct CDR3 sequences, roughly 20% of them singletons. Sequences were obtained from blood, either unsorted or a sorted T cell fraction (not recorded which). These receptors were collected from a male donor aged 10-29 years with ankylosing spondylitis or in good health (not recorded which).

This clonotype was found many times. The chain links TRBV20-1 to TRBJ2-3; D is perhaps TRBD1 or TRBD2 (6 bases each). The V and J ends lost 5 bases and 0 bases respectively, with 18 bases between them. In germline, CDR1 is DFQATT, CDR2 SNEGSKA (reference sequence). This CDR3 is 16 amino acids long. The CDR3 DNA is TGCAGTGCTTCGAGTTGGGGGCGGGGTAGCACAGATACGCAGTATTTT. Protein: CSASSWGRGSTDTQYF.

This clonotype was observed many times. This chain links TRBV5-6 with TRBJ2-3, with 10 nucleotides matching TRBD2. The CDR3 has 16 residues. V lost 4 bases to trimming and J lost 2 bases; unmatched junction nucleotides: 7. The germline CDR1 and CDR2 sequences are SGHDT and YYEEEE. CDR3 sequence reads: CASSRLLAGTTDTQYF. DNA of the CDR3: TGTGCCAGCAGCCGTTTACTAGCGGGGACCACAGATACGCAGTATTTT.

This clonotype was detected a few times. One junction end does not reproduce the germline sequence, and a read error may be involved. The chain links TRBV7-2 to TRBJ1-2; no clear D gene. The CDR3 extends over 13 amino acids. Looked up from germline, CDR1 is SGHTA and CDR2 is FQGNSA. CDR3 protein: CASSLGTNYGYPF. CDR3 nucleotide sequence: TGTGCCAGCAGCTTAGGAACTAACTATGGCTACCCCTTC.

This clonotype was seen repeatedly, ten times or more. This chain connects TRBV7-6 to TRBJ1-4; D is unclear. This CDR3 spans 16 amino acids. Trimming pared 5 bases from V and 0 bases from J, leaving 13 bases between. Germline CDR1 and CDR2: SGHVS and FNYEAQ. Written as DNA, the CDR3 is TGTGCCAGCAGCCCCTACTCGAGTGCAACTAATGAAAAACTGTTTTTT. This gives the protein CASSPYSSATNEKLFF.

In its sample, this clonotype was seen many times. This chain uses TRBV7-7 with TRBJ2-5; 10 positions agree with TRBD2. Germline assignment: CDR1 SSHAT and CDR2 FNYEAQ (reference sequence). The CDR3 spans 15 residues. Unmatched junction bases numbered 4, after V lost 5 bases and J lost 1 base. The CDR3 reads CASSRLAGIQETQYF. The CDR3, as DNA: TGTGCCAGCAGCCGACTAGCGGGTATCCAAGAGACCCAGTACTTC.

This clonotype was counted at least ten times. The chain couples TRBV3-1 to TRBJ2-1, with D hard to call. With 3 bases removed from V and 0 bases from J, the gap between germline ends came to 18 bases. CDR1 and CDR2 from the germline V gene are LGHDT and YNNKEL (reference sequence). The CDR3 is made up of 18 amino acids. CDR3 region: CASSHYSPEISSYNEQFF. The CDR3 region has the DNA TGTGCCAGCAGCCATTACAGTCCAGAGATAAGCTCCTACAATGAGCAGTTCTTC.

This clonotype was recorded many times. The V and J genes are TRBV7-8 and TRBJ2-1, with D perhaps TRBD1 (6 bases). Trimming took 1 base from V and 8 from J, leaving 6 bases between them. The CDR3 totals 12 residues. The germline CDR1 and CDR2 sequences are SGHVS and FQNEAQ. Written as DNA, the CDR3 is TGTGCCAGCAGCTTAGAGGGGGATGAGCAGTTCTTC. Its translation: CASSLEGDEQFF.

This clonotype was recorded at least ten times. The rearrangement uses TRBV11-2 and TRBJ1-5; D is perhaps TRBD1 (5 bases). Trimming took 5 bases from V and 0 from J, leaving 14 bases between them. The CDR3 has 16 amino acids. Germline V gives CDR1 SGHAT, CDR2 FQNNGV. CDR3 DNA sequence: TGTGCCAGCAGCCTCCTGAAGGGGAATAGCAATCAGCCCCAGCATTTT. Translated, it gives CASSLLKGNSNQPQHF. The whole variable domain, remainder taken from reference TRBV11-2 and TRBJ1-5, is EAGVAQSPRYKIIEKRQSVAFWCNPISGHATLYWYQQILGQGPKLLIQFQNNGVVDDSQLPKDRFSAERLKGVDSTLKIQPAKLEDSAVYLCASSLLKGNSNQPQHFGDGTRLSIL.

The sample holds many counts of this clonotype. This rearrangement joins TRBV10-3 to TRBJ2-1; perhaps TRBD2 as D (5 bases). CDR3 length: 14 amino acids. Trimming took 6 bases from V and 5 from J, leaving 14 bases between them. Looked up from germline, CDR1 is ENHRY and CDR2 is SYGVKD. CDR3 amino acids: CAIRSGRTDNEQFF. The CDR3 nucleotides are TGTGCCATCAGGAGTGGGAGAACGGACAATGAGCAGTTCTTC.

This clonotype was picked up many times. The chain uses TRBV12-3 or TRBV12-4 and TRBJ1-5, with no clear D. The CDR3 runs 14 residues. V lost 3 bases and J lost 7, with 13 bases in between. DNA for the CDR3: TGTGCCAGCAGTTTTCTAGGGTCTGGCCAGCCCCAGCATTTT. Translated, it gives CASSFLGSGQPQHF.